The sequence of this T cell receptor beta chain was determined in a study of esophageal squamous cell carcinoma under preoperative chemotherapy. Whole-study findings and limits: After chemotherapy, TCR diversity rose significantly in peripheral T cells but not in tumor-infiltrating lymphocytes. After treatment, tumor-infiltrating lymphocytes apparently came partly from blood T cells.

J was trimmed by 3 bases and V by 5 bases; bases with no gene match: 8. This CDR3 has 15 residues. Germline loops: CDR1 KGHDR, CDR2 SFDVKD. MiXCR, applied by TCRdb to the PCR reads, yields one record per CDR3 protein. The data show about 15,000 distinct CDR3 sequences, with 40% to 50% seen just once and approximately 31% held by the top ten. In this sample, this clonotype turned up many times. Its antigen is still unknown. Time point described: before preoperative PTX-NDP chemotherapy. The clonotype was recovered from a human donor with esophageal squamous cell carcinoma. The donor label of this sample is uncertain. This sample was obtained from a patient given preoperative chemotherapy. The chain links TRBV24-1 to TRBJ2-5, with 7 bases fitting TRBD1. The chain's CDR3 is CATSGLETGEETQYF. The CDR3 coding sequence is TGTGCCACCAGTGGGCTGGAAACAGGGGAAGAGACCCAGTACTTC.